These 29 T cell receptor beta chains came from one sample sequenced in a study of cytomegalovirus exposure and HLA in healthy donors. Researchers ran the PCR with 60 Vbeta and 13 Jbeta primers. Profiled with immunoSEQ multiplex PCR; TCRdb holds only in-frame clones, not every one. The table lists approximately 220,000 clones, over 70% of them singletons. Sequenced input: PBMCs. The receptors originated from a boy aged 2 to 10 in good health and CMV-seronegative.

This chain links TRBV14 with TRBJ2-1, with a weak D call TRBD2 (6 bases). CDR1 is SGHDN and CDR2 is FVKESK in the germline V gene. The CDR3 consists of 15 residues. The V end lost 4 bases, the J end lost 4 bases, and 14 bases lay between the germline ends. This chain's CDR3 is CASSLHSGGYNEQFF. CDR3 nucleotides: TGTGCCAGCAGCCTCCATAGCGGAGGATACAATGAGCAGTTCTTC.

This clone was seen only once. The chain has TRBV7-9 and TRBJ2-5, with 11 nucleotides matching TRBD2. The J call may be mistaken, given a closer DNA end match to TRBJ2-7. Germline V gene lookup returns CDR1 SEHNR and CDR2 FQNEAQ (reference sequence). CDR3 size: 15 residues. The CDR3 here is CASSLVGSGGGEQYF. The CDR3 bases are TGTGCCAGCAGCTTAGTCGGTAGCGGGGGGGGCGAGCAGTACTTC.

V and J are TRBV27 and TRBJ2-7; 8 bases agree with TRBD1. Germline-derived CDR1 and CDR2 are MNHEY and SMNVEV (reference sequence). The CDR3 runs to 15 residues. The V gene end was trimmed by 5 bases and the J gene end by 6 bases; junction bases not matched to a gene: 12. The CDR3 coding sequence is TGTGCCAGCAGTCCCGATATTGGACAGGGTCGCGAGCAGTACTTC. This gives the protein CASSPDIGQGREQYF.

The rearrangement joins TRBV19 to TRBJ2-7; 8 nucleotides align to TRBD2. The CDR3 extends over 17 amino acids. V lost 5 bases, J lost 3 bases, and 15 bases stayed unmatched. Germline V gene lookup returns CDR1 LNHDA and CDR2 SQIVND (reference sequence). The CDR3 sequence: CASSAYWGERELYEQYF. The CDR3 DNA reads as TGTGCCAGTAGTGCCTACTGGGGGGAGCGGGAGCTCTACGAGCAGTACTTC.

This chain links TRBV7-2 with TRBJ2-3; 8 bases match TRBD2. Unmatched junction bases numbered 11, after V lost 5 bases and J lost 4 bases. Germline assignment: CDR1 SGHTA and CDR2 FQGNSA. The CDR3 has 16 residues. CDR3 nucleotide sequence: TGTGCCAGCAGCCCAACGGGGGGGGGCGGCTCAGATACGCAGTATTTT. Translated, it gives CASSPTGGGGSDTQYF.

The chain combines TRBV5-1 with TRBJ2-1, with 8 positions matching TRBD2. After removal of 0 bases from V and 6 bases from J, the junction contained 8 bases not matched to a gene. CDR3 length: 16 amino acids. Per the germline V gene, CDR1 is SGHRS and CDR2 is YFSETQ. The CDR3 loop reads CASSLDVAAGVNEQFF. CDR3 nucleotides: TGCGCCAGCAGCTTGGATGTAGCAGCGGGAGTCAATGAGCAGTTCTTC.

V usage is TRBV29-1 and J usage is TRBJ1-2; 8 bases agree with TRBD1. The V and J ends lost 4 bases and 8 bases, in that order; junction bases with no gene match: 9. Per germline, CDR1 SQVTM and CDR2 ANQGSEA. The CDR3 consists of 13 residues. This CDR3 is CSVAGTGPRGYTF. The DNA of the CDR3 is TGCAGCGTTGCTGGGACAGGCCCCAGAGGCTACACCTTC.

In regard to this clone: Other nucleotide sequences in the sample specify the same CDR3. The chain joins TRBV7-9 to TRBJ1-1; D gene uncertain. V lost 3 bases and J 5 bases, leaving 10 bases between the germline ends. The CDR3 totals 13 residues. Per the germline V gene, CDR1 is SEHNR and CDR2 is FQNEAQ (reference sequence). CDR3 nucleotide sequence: TGTGCCAGCAGCTTGTCAGGTGGGACTGAAGCTTTCTTT. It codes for CASSLSGGTEAFF.

The CDR3 reads CASSLEGTPSYNEQFF. CDR3 bases: TGTGCCAGCAGCTTAGAAGGGACACCCTCCTACAATGAGCAGTTCTTC. J is TRBJ2-1 and V is TRBV11-2; D is possibly TRBD1 (6 bases). CDR3 length: 16 residues. The V and J ends lost 0 bases and 0 bases respectively, with 9 bases between them. Germline V gene data show CDR1 as SGHAT and CDR2 as FQNNGV.

CDR3 nucleotide sequence: TGTGCCGTTGGACTTCCCCCTAATGAGCAGTTCTTC. Amino acid sequence: CAVGLPPNEQFF. V is TRBV10-3 and J is TRBJ2-1; D perhaps matches TRBD2 (5 bases). Germline lookup yields CDR1 ENHRY and CDR2 SYGVKD. The V end lost 11 bases, the J end lost 7 bases, and 15 bases lay between the germline ends. The CDR3 has 12 residues.

CDR3 residues: CASTRRDNGNEQFF. The DNA for the CDR3 is TGCGCCAGCACGCGCCGGGACAATGGCAATGAGCAGTTCTTC. The V call is TRBV5-1, the J call TRBJ2-1, with D possibly being TRBD1 (6 bases). Germline V gene sequence: CDR1 SGHRS, CDR2 YFSETQ. Trimming stripped 6 bases from V and 6 bases from J, with 16 bases between. This CDR3 comprises 14 residues.

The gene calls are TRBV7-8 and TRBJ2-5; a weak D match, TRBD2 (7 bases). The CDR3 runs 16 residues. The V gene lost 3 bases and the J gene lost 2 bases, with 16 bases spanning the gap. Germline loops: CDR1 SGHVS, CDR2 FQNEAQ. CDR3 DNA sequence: TGTGCCAGCAGCTTCAGGGGAGGGGGTCTTCAAGAGACCCAGTACTTC. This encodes CASSFRGGGLQETQYF.

The CDR3 DNA is TGCGCCAGCAGCTCTAGCGGGTTTCAAGAGACCCAGTACTTC. It specifies CASSSSGFQETQYF. This chain links TRBV5-1 with TRBJ2-5, with TRBD2 matching over 8 bases. Germline loops: CDR1 SGHRS, CDR2 YFSETQ. The CDR3 length is 14 residues. With V trimmed by 3 bases and J by 2 bases, 3 bases remained unmatched.

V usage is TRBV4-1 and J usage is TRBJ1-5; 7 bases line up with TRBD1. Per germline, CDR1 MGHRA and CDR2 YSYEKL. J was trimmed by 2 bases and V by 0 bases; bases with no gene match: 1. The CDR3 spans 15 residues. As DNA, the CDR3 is TGCGCCAGCAGCCAAGAAGGGACAGGCAATCAGCCCCAGCATTTT. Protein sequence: CASSQEGTGNQPQHF.

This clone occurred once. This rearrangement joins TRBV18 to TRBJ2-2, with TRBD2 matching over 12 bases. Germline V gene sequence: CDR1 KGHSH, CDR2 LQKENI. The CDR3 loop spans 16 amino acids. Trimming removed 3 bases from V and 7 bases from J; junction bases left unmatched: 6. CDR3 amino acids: CASSPSSGRGGGELFF. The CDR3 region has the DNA TGTGCCAGCTCACCCTCTAGCGGGAGGGGCGGCGGGGAGCTGTTTTTT.

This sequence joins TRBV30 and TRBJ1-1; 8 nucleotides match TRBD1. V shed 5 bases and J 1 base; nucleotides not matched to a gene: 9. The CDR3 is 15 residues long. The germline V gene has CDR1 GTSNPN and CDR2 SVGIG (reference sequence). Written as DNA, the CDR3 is TGTGCCTGGTCGATCCTGGGACAGGCGAACACTGAAGCTTTCTTT. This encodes CAWSILGQANTEAFF.

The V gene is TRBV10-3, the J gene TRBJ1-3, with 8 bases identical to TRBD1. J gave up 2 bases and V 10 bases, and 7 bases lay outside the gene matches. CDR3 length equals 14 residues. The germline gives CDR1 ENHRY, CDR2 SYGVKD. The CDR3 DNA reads TGTGCCACCAGACAGGGGATGGCTGGAAACACCATATATTTT. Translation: CATRQGMAGNTIYF.

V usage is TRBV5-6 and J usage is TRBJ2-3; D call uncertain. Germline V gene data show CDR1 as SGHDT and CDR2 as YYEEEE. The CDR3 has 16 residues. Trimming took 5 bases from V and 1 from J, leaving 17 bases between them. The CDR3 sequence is CASSPLEGGGTDTQYF. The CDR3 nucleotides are TGTGCCAGCAGTCCTCTAGAAGGCGGCGGCACAGATACGCAGTATTTT.

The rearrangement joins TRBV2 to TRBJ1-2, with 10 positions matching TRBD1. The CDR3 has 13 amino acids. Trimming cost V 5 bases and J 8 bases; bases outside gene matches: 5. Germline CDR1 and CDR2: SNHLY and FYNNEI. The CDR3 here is CASSTGTGEGYTF. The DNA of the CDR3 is TGTGCCAGCAGTACCGGGACAGGGGAAGGCTACACCTTC.

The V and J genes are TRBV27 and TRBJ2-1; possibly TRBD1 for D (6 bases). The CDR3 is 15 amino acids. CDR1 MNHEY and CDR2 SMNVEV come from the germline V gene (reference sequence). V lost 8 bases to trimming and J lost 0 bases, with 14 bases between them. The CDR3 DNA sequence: TGTGCCAGCGGATCTACAGGGAGCTCCTACAATGAGCAGTTCTTC. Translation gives CASGSTGSSYNEQFF.

CDR3 in amino acids: CASSPRWASGSDTQYF. The CDR3 nucleotides are TGTGCCAGCAGCCCTAGATGGGCTAGCGGCTCAGATACGCAGTATTTT. The chain carries TRBV7-6 and TRBJ2-3, with 7 bases that match TRBD2. From germline, CDR1 is SGHVS and CDR2 FNYEAQ. There are 16 residues in the CDR3. V gave up 5 bases and J gave up 4 bases; unmatched junction bases: 12.

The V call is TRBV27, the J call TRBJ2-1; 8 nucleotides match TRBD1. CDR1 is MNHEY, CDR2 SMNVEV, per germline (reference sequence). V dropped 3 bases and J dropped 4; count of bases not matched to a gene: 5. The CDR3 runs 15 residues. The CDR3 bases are TGTGCCAGCAGTTTTGGACAGGGAAATTACAATGAGCAGTTCTTC. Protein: CASSFGQGNYNEQFF.

The CDR3 here is CADRWEMNTGELFF. CDR3 DNA sequence: TGTGCCGACCGGTGGGAGATGAACACCGGGGAGCTGTTTTTT. This chain joins TRBV2 and TRBJ2-2; perhaps TRBD2 as D (5 bases). Germline lookup yields CDR1 SNHLY and CDR2 FYNNEI. The CDR3 has 14 amino acids. Trimming stripped 11 bases from V and 1 base from J, with 14 bases between.

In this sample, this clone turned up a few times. The CDR3 reads CASSEGLAQETQYF. In DNA form, the CDR3 reads TGCGCCAGCAGTGAGGGACTAGCGCAAGAGACCCAGTACTTC. This sequence joins TRBV10-2 and TRBJ2-5; 9 nucleotides agree with TRBD2. The CDR3 has 14 amino acids. J lost 2 bases, V lost 2 bases, and 0 bases had no gene match. Germline assignment: CDR1 WSHSY and CDR2 SAAADI.

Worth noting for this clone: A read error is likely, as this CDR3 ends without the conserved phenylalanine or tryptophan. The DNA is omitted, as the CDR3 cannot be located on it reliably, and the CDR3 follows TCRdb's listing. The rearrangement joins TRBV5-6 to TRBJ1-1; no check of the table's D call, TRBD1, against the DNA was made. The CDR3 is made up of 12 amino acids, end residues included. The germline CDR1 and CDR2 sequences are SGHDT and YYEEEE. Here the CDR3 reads CASSRDRGSEDP.

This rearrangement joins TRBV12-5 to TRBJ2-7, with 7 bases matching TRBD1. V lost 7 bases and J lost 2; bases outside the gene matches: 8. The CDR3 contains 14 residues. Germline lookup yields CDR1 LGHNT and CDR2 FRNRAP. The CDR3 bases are TGTGCTAGTGCCGAGGGGCAGGGGGCCTACGAGCAGTACTTC. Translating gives CASAEGQGAYEQYF. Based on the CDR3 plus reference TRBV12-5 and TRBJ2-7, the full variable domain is DARVTQTPRHKVTEMGQEVTMRCQPILGHNTVFWYRQTMMQGLELLAYFRNRAPLDDSGMPKDRFSAEMPDATLATLKIQPSEPRDSAVYFCASAEGQGAYEQYFGPGTRLTVT.

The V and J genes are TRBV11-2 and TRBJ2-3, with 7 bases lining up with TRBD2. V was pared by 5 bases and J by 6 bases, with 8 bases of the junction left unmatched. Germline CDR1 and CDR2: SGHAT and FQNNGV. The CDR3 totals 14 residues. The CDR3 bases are TGTGCCAGCAGCCTGAGACTAGCAGCGGATACGCAGTATTTT. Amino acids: CASSLRLAADTQYF.

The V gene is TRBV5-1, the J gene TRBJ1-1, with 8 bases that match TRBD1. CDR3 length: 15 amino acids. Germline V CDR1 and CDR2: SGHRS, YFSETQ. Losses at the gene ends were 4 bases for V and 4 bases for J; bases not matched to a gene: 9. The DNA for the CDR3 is TGCGCCAGCAGCCCGACAGGGGATCGGGTCACTGAAGCTTTCTTT. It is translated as CASSPTGDRVTEAFF. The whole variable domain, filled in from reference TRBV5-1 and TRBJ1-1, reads KAGVTQTPRYLIKTRGQQVTLSCSPISGHRSVSWYQQTPGQGLQFLFEYFSETQRNKGNFPGRFSGRQFSNSRSEMNVSTLELGDSALYLCASSPTGDRVTEAFFGQGTRLTVV.

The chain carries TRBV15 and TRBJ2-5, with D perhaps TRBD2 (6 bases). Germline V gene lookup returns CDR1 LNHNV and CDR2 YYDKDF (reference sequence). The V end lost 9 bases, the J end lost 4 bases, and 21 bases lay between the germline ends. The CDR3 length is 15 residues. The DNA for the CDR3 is TGTGCCACGGGACTGAGTCAGGGCTTGGGAGAGACCCAGTACTTC. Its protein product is CATGLSQGLGETQYF.